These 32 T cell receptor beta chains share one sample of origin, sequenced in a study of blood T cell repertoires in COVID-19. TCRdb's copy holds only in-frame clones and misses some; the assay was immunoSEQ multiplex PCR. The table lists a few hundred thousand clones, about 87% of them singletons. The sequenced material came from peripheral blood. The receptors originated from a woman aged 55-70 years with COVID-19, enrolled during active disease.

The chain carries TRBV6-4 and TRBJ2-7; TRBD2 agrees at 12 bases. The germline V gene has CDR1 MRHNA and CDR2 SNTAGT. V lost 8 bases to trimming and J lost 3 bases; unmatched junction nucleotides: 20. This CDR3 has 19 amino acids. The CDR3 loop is CASGPVTLHPTSGSYEQYF. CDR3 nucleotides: TGTGCCAGCGGACCAGTAACCCTCCACCCGACTAGCGGGAGCTACGAGCAGTACTTC.

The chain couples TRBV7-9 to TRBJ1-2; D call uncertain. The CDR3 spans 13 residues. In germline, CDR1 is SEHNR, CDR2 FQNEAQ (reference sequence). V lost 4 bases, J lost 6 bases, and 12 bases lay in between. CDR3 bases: TGTGCCAGCAGCTCCTCGGTGGAGGATGGCTACACCTTC. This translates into CASSSSVEDGYTF.

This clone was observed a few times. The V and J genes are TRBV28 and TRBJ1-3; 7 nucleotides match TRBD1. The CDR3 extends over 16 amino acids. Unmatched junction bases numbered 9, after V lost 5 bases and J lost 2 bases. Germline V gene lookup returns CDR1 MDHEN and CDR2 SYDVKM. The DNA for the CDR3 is TGTGCCAGCAGTGCCGACAGGGTGGGGGCTGGAAACACCATATATTTT. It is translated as CASSADRVGAGNTIYF.

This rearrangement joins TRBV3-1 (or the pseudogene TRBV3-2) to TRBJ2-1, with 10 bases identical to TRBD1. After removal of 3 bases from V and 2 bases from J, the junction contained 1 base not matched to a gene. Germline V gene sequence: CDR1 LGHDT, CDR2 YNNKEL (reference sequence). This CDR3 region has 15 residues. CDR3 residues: CASSQTGGAYNEQFF. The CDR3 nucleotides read TGTGCCAGCAGCCAGACAGGGGGCGCCTACAATGAGCAGTTCTTC.

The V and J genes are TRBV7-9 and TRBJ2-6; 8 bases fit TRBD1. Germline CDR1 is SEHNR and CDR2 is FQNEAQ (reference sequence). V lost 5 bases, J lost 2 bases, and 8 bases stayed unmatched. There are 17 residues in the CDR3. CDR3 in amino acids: CASSPTTGGTGANVLTF. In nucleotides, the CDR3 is TGTGCCAGCAGCCCCACTACAGGGGGGACTGGGGCCAACGTCCTGACTTTC.

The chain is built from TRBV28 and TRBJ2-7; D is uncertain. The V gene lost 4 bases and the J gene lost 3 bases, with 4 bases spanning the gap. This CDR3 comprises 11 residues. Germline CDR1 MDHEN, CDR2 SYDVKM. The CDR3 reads CASSSYYEQYF. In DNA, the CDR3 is TGTGCCAGCAGTTCCTACTACGAGCAGTACTTC.

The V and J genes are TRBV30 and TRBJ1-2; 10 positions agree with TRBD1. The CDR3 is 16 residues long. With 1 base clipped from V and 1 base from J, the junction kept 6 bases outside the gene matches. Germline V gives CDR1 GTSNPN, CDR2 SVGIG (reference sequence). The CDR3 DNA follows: TGTGCCTGGAGTGCAGTCTGGGACAGGGGTAACTATGGCTACACCTTC. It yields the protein CAWSAVWDRGNYGYTF.

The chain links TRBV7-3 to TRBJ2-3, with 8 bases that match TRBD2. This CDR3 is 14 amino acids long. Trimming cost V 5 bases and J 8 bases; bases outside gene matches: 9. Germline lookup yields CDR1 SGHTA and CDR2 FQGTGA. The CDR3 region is CASSGPGLGGTQYF. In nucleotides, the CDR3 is TGTGCCAGCAGCGGCCCGGGACTAGGAGGTACGCAGTATTTT.

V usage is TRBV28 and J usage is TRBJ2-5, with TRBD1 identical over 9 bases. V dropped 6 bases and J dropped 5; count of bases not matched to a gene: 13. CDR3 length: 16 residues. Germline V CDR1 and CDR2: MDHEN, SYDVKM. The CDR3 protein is CASSPDRGSVWETQYF. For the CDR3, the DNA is TGTGCCAGCAGCCCTGACAGGGGGTCTGTTTGGGAGACCCAGTACTTC. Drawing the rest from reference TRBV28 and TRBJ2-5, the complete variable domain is DVKVTQSSRYLVKRTGEKVFLECVQDMDHENMFWYRQDPGLGLRLIYFSYDVKMKEKGDIPEGYSVSREKKERFSLILESASTNQTSMYLCASSPDRGSVWETQYFGPGTRLLVL.

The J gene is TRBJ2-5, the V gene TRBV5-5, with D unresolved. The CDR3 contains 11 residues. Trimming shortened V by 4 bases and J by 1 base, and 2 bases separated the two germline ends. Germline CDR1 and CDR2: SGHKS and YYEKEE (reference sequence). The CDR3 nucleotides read TGTGCCAGCAGCCGCCAAGAGACCCAGTACTTC. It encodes CASSRQETQYF.

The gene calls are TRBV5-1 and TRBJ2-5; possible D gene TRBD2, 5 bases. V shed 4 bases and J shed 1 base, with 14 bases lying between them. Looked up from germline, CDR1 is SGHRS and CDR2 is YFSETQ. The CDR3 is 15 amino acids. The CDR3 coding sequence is TGCGCCAGCAGCCGCTACACAGCGGTCCAAGAGACCCAGTACTTC. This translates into CASSRYTAVQETQYF.

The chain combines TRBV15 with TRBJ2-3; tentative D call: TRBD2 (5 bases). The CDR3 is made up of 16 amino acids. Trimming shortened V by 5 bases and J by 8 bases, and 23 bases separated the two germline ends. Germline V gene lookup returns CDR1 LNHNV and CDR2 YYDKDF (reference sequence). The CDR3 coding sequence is TGTGCCACCAGCCCTCGAGCCCTAGCCAGAATAGGTACGCAGTATTTT. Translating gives CATSPRALARIGTQYF.

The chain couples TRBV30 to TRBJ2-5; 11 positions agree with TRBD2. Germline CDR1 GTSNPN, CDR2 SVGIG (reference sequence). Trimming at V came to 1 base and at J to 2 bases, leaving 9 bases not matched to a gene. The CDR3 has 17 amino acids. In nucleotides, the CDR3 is TGTGCCTGGAGTGAGTATCGACTAGCGGGAAGACAAGAGACCCAGTACTTC. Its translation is CAWSEYRLAGRQETQYF.

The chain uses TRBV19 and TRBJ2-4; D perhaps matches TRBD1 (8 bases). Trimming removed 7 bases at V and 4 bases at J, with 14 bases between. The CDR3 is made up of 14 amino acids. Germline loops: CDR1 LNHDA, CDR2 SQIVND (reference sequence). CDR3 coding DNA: TGTGCCAGTAACGACAGGGGAGGGAAAAACATTCAGTACTTC. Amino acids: CASNDRGGKNIQYF.

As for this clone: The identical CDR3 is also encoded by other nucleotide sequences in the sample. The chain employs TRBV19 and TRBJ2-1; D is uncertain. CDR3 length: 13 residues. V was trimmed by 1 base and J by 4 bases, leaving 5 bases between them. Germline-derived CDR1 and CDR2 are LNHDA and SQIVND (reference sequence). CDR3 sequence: CASSIGQYNEQFF. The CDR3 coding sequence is TGTGCCAGTAGTATAGGGCAGTACAATGAGCAGTTCTTC.

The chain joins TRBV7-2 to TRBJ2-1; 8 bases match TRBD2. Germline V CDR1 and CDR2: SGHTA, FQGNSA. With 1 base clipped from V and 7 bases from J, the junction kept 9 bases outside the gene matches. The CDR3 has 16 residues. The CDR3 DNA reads TGTGCCAGCAGCTTAGAACCGCGGGAGGAAGTTAATGAGCAGTTCTTC. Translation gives CASSLEPREEVNEQFF.

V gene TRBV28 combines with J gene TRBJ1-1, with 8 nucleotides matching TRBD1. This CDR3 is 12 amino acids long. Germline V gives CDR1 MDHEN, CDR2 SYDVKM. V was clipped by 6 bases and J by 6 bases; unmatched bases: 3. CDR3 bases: TGTGCCAGCAGACGACAGGGGTCTGAAGCTTTCTTT. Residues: CASRRQGSEAFF.

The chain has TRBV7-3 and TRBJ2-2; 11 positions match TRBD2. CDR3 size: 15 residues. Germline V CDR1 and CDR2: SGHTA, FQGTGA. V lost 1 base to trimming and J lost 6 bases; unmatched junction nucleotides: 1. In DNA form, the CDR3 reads TGTGCCAGCAGCTTAAGTAGCGGGAGGGCCGGGGAGCTGTTTTTT. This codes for CASSLSSGRAGELFF.

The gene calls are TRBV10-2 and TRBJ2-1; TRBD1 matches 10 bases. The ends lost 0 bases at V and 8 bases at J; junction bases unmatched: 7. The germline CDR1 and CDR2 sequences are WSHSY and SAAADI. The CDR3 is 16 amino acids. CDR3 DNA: TGCGCCAGCAGTGAGTCAGACAGGGGGCGCGTCGATGAGCAGTTCTTC. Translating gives CASSESDRGRVDEQFF.

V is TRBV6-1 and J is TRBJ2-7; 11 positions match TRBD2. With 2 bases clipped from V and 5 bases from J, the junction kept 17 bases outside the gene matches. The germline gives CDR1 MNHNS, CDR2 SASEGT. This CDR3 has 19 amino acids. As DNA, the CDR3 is TGTGCCAGCAGTGAACTGCCGGGAGGTAGCGGGAGGGCCGCCGACGAGCAGTACTTC. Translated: CASSELPGGSGRAADEQYF.

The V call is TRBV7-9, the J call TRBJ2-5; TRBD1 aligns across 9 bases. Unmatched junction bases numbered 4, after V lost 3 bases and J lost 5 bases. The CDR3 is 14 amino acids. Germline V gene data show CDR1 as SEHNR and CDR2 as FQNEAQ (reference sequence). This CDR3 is CASSFTGGVETQYF. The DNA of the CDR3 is TGTGCCAGCAGCTTTACAGGGGGCGTTGAGACCCAGTACTTC. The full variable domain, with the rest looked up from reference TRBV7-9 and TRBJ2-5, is DTGVSQNPRHKITKRGQNVTFRCDPISEHNRLYWYRQTLGQGPEFLTYFQNEAQLEKSRLLSDRFSAERPKGSFSTLEIQRTEQGDSAMYLCASSFTGGVETQYFGPGTRLLVL.

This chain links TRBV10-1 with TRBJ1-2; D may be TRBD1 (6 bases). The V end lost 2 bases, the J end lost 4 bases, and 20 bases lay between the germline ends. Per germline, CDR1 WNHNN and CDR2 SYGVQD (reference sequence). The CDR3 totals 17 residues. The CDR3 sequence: CASSEPTGQGACYGYTF. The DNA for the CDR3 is TGCGCCAGCAGTGAGCCCACAGGGCAAGGGGCATGCTATGGCTACACCTTC.

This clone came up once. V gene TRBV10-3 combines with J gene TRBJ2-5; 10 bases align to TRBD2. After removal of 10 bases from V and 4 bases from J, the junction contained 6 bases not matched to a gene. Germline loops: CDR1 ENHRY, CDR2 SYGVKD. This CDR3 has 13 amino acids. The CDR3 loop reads CASGTSASETQYF. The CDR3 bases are TGTGCCAGCGGGACTAGCGCCTCAGAGACCCAGTACTTC.

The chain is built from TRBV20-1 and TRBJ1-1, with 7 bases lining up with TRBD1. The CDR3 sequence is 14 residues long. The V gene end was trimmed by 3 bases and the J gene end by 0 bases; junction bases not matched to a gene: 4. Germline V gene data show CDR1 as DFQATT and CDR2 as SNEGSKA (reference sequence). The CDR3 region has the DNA TGCAGTGCTAGTTCGGGACAGATGAACACTGAAGCTTTCTTT. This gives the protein CSASSGQMNTEAFF.

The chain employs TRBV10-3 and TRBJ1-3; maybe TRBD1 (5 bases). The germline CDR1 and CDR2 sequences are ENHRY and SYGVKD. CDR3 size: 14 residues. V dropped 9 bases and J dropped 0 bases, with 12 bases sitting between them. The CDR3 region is CAIGTRDSGNTIYF. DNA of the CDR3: TGTGCCATTGGGACTCGCGACTCTGGAAACACCATATATTTT.

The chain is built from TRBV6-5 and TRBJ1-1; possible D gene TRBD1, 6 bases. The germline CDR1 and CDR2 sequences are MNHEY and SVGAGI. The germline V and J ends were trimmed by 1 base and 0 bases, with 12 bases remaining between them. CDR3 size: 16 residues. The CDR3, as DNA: TGTGCCAGCAGTTACTTCCGGACAGACCTGAACACTGAAGCTTTCTTT. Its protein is CASSYFRTDLNTEAFF.

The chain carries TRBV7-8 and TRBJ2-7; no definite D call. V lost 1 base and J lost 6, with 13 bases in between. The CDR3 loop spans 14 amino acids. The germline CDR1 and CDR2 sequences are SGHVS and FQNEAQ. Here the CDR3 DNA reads TGTGCCAGCAGCTTAGAGTGGTCAGATCGCGAGCAGTACTTC. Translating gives CASSLEWSDREQYF.

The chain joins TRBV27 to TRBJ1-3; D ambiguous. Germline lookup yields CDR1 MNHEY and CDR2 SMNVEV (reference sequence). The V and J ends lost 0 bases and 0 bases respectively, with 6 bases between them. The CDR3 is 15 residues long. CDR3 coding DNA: TGTGCCAGCAGTTTATCCGCGAGCTCTGGAAACACCATATATTTT. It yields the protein CASSLSASSGNTIYF.

The CDR3 nucleotides read TGTGCCAGCAGCGTAGAGGCTAGCTCCTACAATGAGCAGTTCTTC. Its protein is CASSVEASSYNEQFF. The genes are TRBV9 and TRBJ2-1; no clear D gene. Germline V gene lookup returns CDR1 SGDLS and CDR2 YYNGEE. V shed 0 bases and J shed 0 bases, with 7 bases lying between them. The CDR3 covers 15 residues. Full variable domain (remainder filled in from reference TRBV9 and TRBJ2-1): DSGVTQTPKHLITATGQRVTLRCSPRSGDLSVYWYQQSLDQGLQFLIQYYNGEERAKGNILERFSAQQFPDLHSELNLSSLELGDSALYFCASSVEASSYNEQFFGPGTRLTVL.

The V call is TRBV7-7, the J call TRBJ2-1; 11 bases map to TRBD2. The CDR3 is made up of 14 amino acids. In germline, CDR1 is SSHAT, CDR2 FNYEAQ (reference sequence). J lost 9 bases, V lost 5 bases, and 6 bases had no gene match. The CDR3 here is CASSVSGRAGEQFF. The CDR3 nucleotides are TGTGCCAGCAGCGTTAGCGGGAGGGCCGGTGAGCAGTTCTTC.

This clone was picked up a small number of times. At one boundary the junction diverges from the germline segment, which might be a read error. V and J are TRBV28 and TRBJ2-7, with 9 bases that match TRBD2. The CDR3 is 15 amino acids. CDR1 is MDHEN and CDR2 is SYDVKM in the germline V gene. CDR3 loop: CASSSNSGRSSEQYF. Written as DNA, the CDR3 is TGTGCCAGCAGTTCCAATAGCGGGAGATCCTCCGAGCAGTACTTC.

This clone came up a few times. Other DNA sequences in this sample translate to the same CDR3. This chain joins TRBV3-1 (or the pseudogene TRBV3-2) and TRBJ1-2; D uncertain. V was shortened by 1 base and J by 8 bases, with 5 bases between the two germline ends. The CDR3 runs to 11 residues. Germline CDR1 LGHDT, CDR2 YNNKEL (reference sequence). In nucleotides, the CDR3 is TGTGCCAGCAGCCAAGGCGGCGGCTACACCTTC. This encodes CASSQGGGYTF.